This T cell receptor (beta chain) was sequenced in a study of siplizumab effects on memory and regulatory T cells. Mixed lymphocyte reaction cells underwent about six days of coculture at 37°C. The CDR3 extends over 15 amino acids. In germline, CDR1 is MRHNA, CDR2 SNTAGT. The V and J ends lost 0 bases and 1 base respectively, with 9 bases between them. About this clone: Antigen: not known.

The method was immunoSEQ multiplex PCR; TCRdb's version includes in-frame clones alone and lacks a portion of them. The top ten clones hold around 5% of a sample with around 18,000 clones, under 55% of them seen once. The gene calls are TRBV6-4 and TRBJ1-1, with D hard to call. Material for sequencing was CFSE-low (dividing) CD4+ T cells sorted from an allogeneic mixed lymphocyte reaction. The TCR originated in a human donor in good health; the cells came from an allogeneic mixed lymphocyte reaction. DNA of the CDR3: TGTGCCAGCAGTGACTCGGACGGAAGGAACACTGAAGCTTTCTTT. The encoded protein is CASSDSDGRNTEAFF.